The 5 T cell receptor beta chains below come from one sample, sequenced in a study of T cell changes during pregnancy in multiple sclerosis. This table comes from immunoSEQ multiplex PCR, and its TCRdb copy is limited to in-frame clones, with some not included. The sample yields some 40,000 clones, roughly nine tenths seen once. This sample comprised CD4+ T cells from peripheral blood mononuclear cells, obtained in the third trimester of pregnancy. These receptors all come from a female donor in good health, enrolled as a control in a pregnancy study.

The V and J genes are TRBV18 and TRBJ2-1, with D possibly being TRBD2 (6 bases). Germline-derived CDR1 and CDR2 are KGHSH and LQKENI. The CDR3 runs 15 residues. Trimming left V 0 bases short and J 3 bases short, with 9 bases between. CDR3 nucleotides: TGTGCCAGCTCACCACCGCCAGCGGGCTACAATGAGCAGTTCTTC. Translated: CASSPPPAGYNEQFF.

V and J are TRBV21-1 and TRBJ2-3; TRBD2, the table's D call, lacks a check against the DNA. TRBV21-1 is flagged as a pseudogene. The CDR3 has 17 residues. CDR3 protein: CASSKGPTSVDTDTQYF. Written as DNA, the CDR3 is TGTGCCAGCAGCAAAGGACCGACTAGCGTGGACACAGATACGCAGTATTTT.

Written as DNA, the CDR3 is TGTGCCAGCAGCTTATCAGGGAACACTGAAGCTTTCTTT. It yields the protein CASSLSGNTEAFF. The V gene is TRBV7-3, the J gene TRBJ1-1; D is unclear. The CDR3 length is 13 residues. V lost 2 bases, J lost 1 base, and 5 bases lay in between. The germline CDR1 and CDR2 sequences are SGHTA and FQGTGA.

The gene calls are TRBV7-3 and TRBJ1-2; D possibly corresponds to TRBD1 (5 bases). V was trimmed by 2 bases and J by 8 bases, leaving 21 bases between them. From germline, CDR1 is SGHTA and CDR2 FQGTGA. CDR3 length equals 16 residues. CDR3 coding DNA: TGTGCCAGCAGCTTACTCGGCAGGGTGAGTCCCTCCGGCTACACCTTC. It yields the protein CASSLLGRVSPSGYTF.

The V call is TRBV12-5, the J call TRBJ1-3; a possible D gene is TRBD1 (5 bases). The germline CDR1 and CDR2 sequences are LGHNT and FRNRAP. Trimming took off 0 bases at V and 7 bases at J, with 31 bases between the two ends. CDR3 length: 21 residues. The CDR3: CASGLVLTRGNISQSTNTIYF. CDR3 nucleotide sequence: TGTGCTAGTGGTTTGGTCTTAACAAGGGGAAACATCTCTCAGTCAACGAACACCATATATTTT.